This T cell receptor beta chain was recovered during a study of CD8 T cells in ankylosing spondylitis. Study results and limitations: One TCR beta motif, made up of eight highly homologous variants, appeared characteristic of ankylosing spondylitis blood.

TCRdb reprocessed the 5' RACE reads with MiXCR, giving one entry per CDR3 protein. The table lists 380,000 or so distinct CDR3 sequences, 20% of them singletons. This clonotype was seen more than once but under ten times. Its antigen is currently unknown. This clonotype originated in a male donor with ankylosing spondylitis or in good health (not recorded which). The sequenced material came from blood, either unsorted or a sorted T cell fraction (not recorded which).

In nucleotides, the CDR3 is TGTGCCAGCGAGGGACACACCATATATTTT. It specifies CASEGHTIYF. The chain is built from TRBV7-2 and TRBJ1-3, with D perhaps matching TRBD1 (5 bases). The germline V gene encodes CDR1 SGHTA and CDR2 FQGNSA. Trimming removed 8 bases at V and 8 bases at J, with 7 bases between. The CDR3 is 10 residues long.